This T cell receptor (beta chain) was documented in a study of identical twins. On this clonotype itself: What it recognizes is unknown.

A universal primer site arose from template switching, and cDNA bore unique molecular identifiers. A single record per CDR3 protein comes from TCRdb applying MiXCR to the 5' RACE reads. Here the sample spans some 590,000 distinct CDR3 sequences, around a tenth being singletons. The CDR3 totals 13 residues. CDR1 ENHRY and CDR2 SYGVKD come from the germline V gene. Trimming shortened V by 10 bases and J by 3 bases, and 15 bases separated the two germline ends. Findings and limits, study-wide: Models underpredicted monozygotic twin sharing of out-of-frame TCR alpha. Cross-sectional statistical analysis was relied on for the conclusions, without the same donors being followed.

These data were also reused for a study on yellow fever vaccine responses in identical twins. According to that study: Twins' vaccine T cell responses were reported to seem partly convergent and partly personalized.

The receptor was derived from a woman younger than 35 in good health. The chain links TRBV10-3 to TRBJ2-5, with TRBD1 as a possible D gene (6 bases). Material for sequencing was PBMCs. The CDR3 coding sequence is TGTGCCAACCAAGGACAGCCAGAAGAGACCCAGTACTTC. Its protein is CANQGQPEETQYF.